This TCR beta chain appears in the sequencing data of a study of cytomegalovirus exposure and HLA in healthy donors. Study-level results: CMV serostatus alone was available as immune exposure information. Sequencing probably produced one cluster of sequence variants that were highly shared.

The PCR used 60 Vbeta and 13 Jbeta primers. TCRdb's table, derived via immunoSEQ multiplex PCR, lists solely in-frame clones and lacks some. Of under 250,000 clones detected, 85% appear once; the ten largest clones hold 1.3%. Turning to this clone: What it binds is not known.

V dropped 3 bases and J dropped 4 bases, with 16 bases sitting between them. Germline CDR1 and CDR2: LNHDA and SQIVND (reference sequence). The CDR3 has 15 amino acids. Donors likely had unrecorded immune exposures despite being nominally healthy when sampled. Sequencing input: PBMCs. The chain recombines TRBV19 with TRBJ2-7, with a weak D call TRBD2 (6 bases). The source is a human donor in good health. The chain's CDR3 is CASSMEGGKGYEQYF. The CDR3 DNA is TGTGCCAGTAGTATGGAGGGCGGGAAGGGTTACGAGCAGTACTTC. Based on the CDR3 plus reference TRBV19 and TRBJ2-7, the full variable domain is DGGITQSPKYLFRKEGQNVTLSCEQNLNHDAMYWYRQDPGQGLRLIYYSQIVNDFQKGDIAEGYSVSREKKESFPLTVTSAQKNPTAFYLCASSMEGGKGYEQYFGPGTRLTVT.